A single T cell receptor (beta chain) is shown here with its context. What it recognizes is unknown. The record originates from a study of cytomegalovirus exposure and HLA in healthy donors. Study at large: In a later analysis, the 130 or so validation repertoires were reported to have used the same platform as the approximately 700 first-cohort repertoires.

The CDR3 loop spans 12 amino acids. The V end lost 3 bases, the J end lost 11 bases, and 11 bases lay between the germline ends. In germline, CDR1 is LGHNT, CDR2 FRNRAP. General study results and limits: Most TCR sequences were uncommon, yet certain public TCRs appeared in many donors.

Measured with immunoSEQ multiplex PCR; TCRdb has only the in-frame clones, and not every one. Among about 280,000 clones listed, 88% were seen once. Sequenced material: PBMCs. The TCR comes from a woman younger than 30 in good health and CMV-seronegative. The chain couples TRBV12-5 to TRBJ1-5; no reliable D call. CDR3: CASGFRQSAQHF. The CDR3 nucleotides are TGTGCTAGTGGTTTCAGGCAATCAGCCCAGCATTTT.